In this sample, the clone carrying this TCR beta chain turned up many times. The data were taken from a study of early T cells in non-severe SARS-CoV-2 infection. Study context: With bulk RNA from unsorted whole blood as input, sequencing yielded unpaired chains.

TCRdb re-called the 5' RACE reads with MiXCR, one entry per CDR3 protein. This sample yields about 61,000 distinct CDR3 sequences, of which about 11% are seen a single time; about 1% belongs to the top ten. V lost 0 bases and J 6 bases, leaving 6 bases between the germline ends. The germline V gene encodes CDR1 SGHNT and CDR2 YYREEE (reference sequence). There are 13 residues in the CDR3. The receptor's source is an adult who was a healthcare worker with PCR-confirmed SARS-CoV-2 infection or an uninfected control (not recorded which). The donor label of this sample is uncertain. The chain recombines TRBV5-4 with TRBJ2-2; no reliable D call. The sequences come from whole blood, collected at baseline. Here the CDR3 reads CASSLDAPGELFF. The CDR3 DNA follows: TGTGCCAGCAGCTTGGATGCCCCCGGGGAGCTGTTTTTT.